This is a list of T cell receptor beta chains from one sample in a study of shared clonotypes between healthy human individuals. The protocol was immunoSEQ multiplex PCR, while the TCRdb copy is restricted to in-frame clones and leaves out a portion. The table has roughly 500,000 clones, approximately 82% seen once. Specimen: PBMCs. The receptors stem from a woman in her 40s in good health. Some clones in this sample may be carry-over from other donors' samples. The conserved cysteine and the conserved F or W are not part of the CDR3 here.

AITETGADTEAF	TRBV10-3	TRBJ1-1
ASSLLTTGANTEAF	TRBV18	TRBJ1-1
ASSGGGPGYT	TRBV6-5	TRBJ1-2
ASRPDGSSYNEQF	TRBV6-5	TRBJ2-1
ASSLWGDTGELF	TRBV11-1	TRBJ2-2
ASSPHLGVVLGDTQY	TRBV5-1	TRBJ2-3
ASGPRLPGQANTGELF	TRBV27	TRBJ2-2
ASSSRTGTTPNEQF	TRBV11-1	TRBJ2-1
ASSPRGGNNEQF	TRBV7-6	TRBJ2-1
ASISDRGTTYGYT	TRBV2	TRBJ1-2
ASSQGPLSNQPQH	TRBV19	TRBJ1-5
ASSERTARGGYT	TRBV5-1	TRBJ1-2
ASSVDGWANTPNTIY	TRBV9	TRBJ1-3
ASSRDSRPPLH	TRBV7-2	TRBJ1-6
ASRYLRSHEQY	TRBV27	TRBJ2-7
SASRRETQY	TRBV20-1	TRBJ2-5
AWSVGDYGYT	TRBV30	TRBJ1-2
ASSLAPGLAGVTDTQY	TRBV11-2	TRBJ2-3
ASSLVLGYGYT	TRBV7-8	TRBJ1-2
ASSPGTGSQPQH	TRBV18	TRBJ1-5
ASSEIPLETARNTIY	TRBV5-5	TRBJ1-3
SARTSMNTEAF	TRBV29-1	TRBJ1-1
ASSPTRNTDTQY	TRBV13	TRBJ2-3
ASSFGDHRRTEAF	TRBV13	TRBJ1-1
ASESTSGSYNEQF	TRBV2	TRBJ2-1
ASNLPGRAETQY	TRBV5-4	TRBJ2-5
ASSLGLAGNRDEQY	TRBV7-9	TRBJ2-7
ASARDTTGYT	TRBV12-5	TRBJ1-2
ASSALVLGETQY	TRBV19	TRBJ2-5
ASSLGGPTALDTQY	TRBV5-4	TRBJ2-3
ASSAGLGAYTEAF	TRBV2	TRBJ1-1
AWISLQGAFYEQY	TRBV30	TRBJ2-7
ASSPGGGPTEAF	TRBV11-3	TRBJ1-1
ASSEPDRGSQPQH	TRBV10-2	TRBJ1-5
ASSQDPAGPYEQY	TRBV4-2	TRBJ2-7
ASSLYSGVYNEQF	TRBV7-2	TRBJ2-1
ASSLTGANVLT	TRBV7-9	TRBJ2-6
ASSIGTAPNYEQY	TRBV19	TRBJ2-7
ASSWGVSYEQY	TRBV6-5	TRBJ2-7
ASSLGLALKTQY	TRBV5-1	TRBJ2-5
ASSPMAHGSGANVLT	TRBV18	TRBJ2-6
ASSARQASSTDTQY	TRBV7-9	TRBJ2-3
ASSMGMGAYEQY	TRBV19	TRBJ2-7
ASTQERVGDTQY	TRBV6-1	TRBJ2-3
ASTLAGGYAGELF	TRBV27	TRBJ2-2
ASSSTGNSPLH	TRBV7-9	TRBJ1-6
ASSLASLAGAGTGELF	TRBV5-1	TRBJ2-2
ASSETRTLGVNQPQH	TRBV6-1	TRBJ1-5
ASSLVGSSSYNEQF	TRBV5-1	TRBJ2-1
ATSRDNRGPYGYT	TRBV15	TRBJ1-2
AISDGSYEQY	TRBV10-3	TRBJ2-7
ASSAAGTGGVYEQY	TRBV25-1	TRBJ2-7
ASSLYRGRSNTEAF	TRBV11-1	TRBJ1-1
ASSVAVESSYEQY	TRBV9	NA
ASTPGGPDYGYT	TRBV5-1	TRBJ1-2